The 21 T cell receptor beta chains in this list originate from one sample, sequenced in a study of patients and donors after allogeneic stem cell transplantation (dated by TCRdb to about 2020). Libraries were prepared through RT-PCR. Sequenced on a NextSeq 550. TCRdb trimmed the raw reads at Q25, called clones with MiXCR and kept productive beta chains. Each record represents a unique CDR3 protein, reported with the most common genes and DNA among its rows. The table for this sample lists about 960,000 distinct CDR3 sequences; approximately 19% of them were counted only once. Clones ranked in the top ten supply 6% of the sample. Input material: blood, either unsorted or a sorted T cell fraction (not recorded which). The origin of the receptors is a human donor who was either an allogeneic HSCT recipient or a stem cell or donor lymphocyte infusion donor (not recorded which). It is not recorded whose cells these are; they may come from a transplant donor.

J is TRBJ2-3 and V is TRBV4-3; 7 bases are shared with TRBD2. Germline values: CDR1 LGHNA, CDR2 YSLEER. The J segment lost 1 base and the V segment lost 0 bases, leaving 7 bases of the junction unmatched. The CDR3 loop spans 17 amino acids. CDR3 in amino acids: CASSQDYRAGGTDTQYF. CDR3 bases: TGCGCCAGCAGCCAAGATTATAGGGCGGGGGGCACAGATACGCAGTATTTT.

V gene TRBV24-1 combines with J gene TRBJ2-7; TRBD1 agrees at 7 bases. CDR3 length equals 15 residues. The V gene's germline CDR1 is KGHDR and CDR2 SFDVKD. V was pared by 3 bases and J by 7 bases, with 11 bases of the junction left unmatched. The DNA of the CDR3 is TGTGCCACCAGTGATCCCAAAGACAGGGCTATAGAGCAGTACTTC. Translated, it gives CATSDPKDRAIEQYF.

The chain carries TRBV7-2 and TRBJ2-7; 8 positions match TRBD1. The V and J ends lost 5 bases and 4 bases, in that order; junction bases with no gene match: 7. Looked up from germline, CDR1 is SGHTA and CDR2 is FQGNSA. The CDR3 loop spans 14 amino acids. CDR3 region: CASSKNRGVYEQYF. In nucleotides, the CDR3 is TGTGCCAGCAGCAAAAACAGGGGGGTGTACGAGCAGTACTTC.

This clonotype was found a few times. V is TRBV20-1 and J is TRBJ1-5; 11 nucleotides agree with TRBD1. Germline V lookup: CDR1 DFQATT, CDR2 SNEGSKA (reference sequence). V shed 2 bases and J 12 bases; nucleotides not matched to a gene: 9. This CDR3 is 14 amino acids long. CDR3 amino acids: CSARRGTGGYLQHF. DNA for the CDR3: TGCAGTGCTAGAAGGGGGACAGGGGGGTACCTCCAGCATTTT.

This clonotype was seen a few times. The chain combines TRBV2 with TRBJ2-7, with D perhaps TRBD1 or TRBD2 (5 bases each). There are 13 residues in the CDR3. Looked up from germline, CDR1 is SNHLY and CDR2 is FYNNEI. The V gene lost 7 bases and the J gene lost 5 bases, with 15 bases spanning the gap. The CDR3 sequence: CASIPAGTNEQYF. In nucleotides, the CDR3 is TGTGCCAGCATTCCGGCAGGGACCAACGAGCAGTACTTC.

This chain joins TRBV19 and TRBJ1-1; D is uncertain. V shed 7 bases and J shed 4 bases, with 10 bases lying between them. This CDR3 comprises 12 residues. Germline V gene sequence: CDR1 LNHDA, CDR2 SQIVND (reference sequence). CDR3 sequence (DNA): TGTGCCAGTAAATCAGGACTCACTGAAGCTTTCTTT. Protein sequence: CASKSGLTEAFF.

J is TRBJ2-7 and V is TRBV12-5; no definite D call. The V and J ends lost 7 bases and 2 bases respectively, with 18 bases between them. Per germline, CDR1 LGHNT and CDR2 FRNRAP. The CDR3 spans 15 residues. The CDR3 sequence is CASALRRRRAYEQYF. The CDR3 DNA follows: TGTGCTAGTGCCCTAAGGCGTCGCCGGGCCTACGAGCAGTACTTC.

The chain employs TRBV20-1 and TRBJ2-3; 8 bases align to TRBD2. CDR3 size: 14 residues. In germline, CDR1 is DFQATT, CDR2 SNEGSKA (reference sequence). The junction had 7 bases not matched to a gene; V was cut back by 3 bases and J by 5 bases. The CDR3 is CSASAGGLGDTQYF. In DNA form, the CDR3 reads TGCAGTGCTAGTGCGGGGGGCCTGGGAGATACGCAGTATTTT.

This chain joins TRBV20-1 and TRBJ1-3; D gene uncertain. The CDR3 covers 14 residues. Between the trimmed V and J ends, which lost 5 bases and 1 base, there was a span of 12 bases. Germline loops: CDR1 DFQATT, CDR2 SNEGSKA (reference sequence). DNA for the CDR3: TGCAGTGCTCGCGGAGCGGGGTCTGGAAACACCATATATTTT. Protein: CSARGAGSGNTIYF.

In this sample, this clonotype turned up a few times. The V gene is TRBV4-3, the J gene TRBJ2-2; the match to TRBD1 covers 7 bases. V lost 2 bases and J lost 4; bases outside the gene matches: 4. CDR1 and CDR2 (germline): LGHNA, YSLEER. This CDR3 region has 15 residues. The CDR3 spells CASSQPGQSTGELFF. The CDR3 region has the DNA TGCGCCAGCAGCCAACCGGGACAGAGCACCGGGGAGCTGTTTTTT.

This clonotype has more than one count but fewer than ten. The gene calls are TRBV20-1 and TRBJ2-1; no clear D gene. The CDR3 sequence is 14 residues long. CDR1 is DFQATT and CDR2 is SNEGSKA in the germline V gene (reference sequence). V was pared by 6 bases and J by 5 bases, with 17 bases between. Here the CDR3 DNA reads TGCAGTGCCCCAGCAGGCCTCCGCGACAATGAGCAGTTCTTC. This gives the protein CSAPAGLRDNEQFF.

The gene calls are TRBV20-1 and TRBJ1-2; possibly TRBD1 for D (6 bases). V was clipped by 4 bases and J by 2 bases, with 14 bases between them. Germline CDR1 is DFQATT and CDR2 is SNEGSKA (reference sequence). The CDR3 extends over 14 amino acids. The DNA for the CDR3 is TGCAGTGCTAACCGACAGGAAAAGAACTATGGCTACACCTTC. It translates to CSANRQEKNYGYTF.

This clonotype was seen a handful of times. The junction differs from germline at one of its ends, possibly a read error. The chain joins TRBV18 to TRBJ1-2, with D uncertain. CDR1 is KGHSH, CDR2 LQKENI, per germline. This CDR3 spans 13 amino acids. The CDR3 coding sequence is TGTGCCAGCTCACCGGACCGGCGGGCCGCCTCTCTCTTC. It is translated as CASSPDRRAASLF.

The J gene is TRBJ2-1, the V gene TRBV5-6, with D possibly matching TRBD2 (6 bases). The CDR3 spans 17 residues. Germline assignment: CDR1 SGHDT and CDR2 YYEEEE. V was cut by 4 bases and J by 0 bases, with 17 bases left in between. The CDR3, as DNA: TGTGCCAGCAGCGGGGGACTTCGCTATAGCTCCTACAATGAGCAGTTCTTC. Residues: CASSGGLRYSSYNEQFF.

This sequence joins TRBV21-1 and TRBJ1-5. TRBV21-1 is tagged as a pseudogene. The CDR3 extends over 17 amino acids. For the CDR3, the DNA is TGTGCCAGCAGCAAAGTTCCTGAAGCGCAGGTTGATCAGCCCCAGCATTTT. It is translated as CASSKVPEAQVDQPQHF.

This clonotype has a handful of counts. V gene TRBV12-3 or TRBV12-4 combines with J gene TRBJ2-5; tentative D call: TRBD2 (7 bases). CDR3 size: 16 residues. The V end was cut by 10 bases, the J end by 3 bases, with 24 bases between. CDR3 bases: TGTGCCACCCGTCCCCTTGGACTAGAGGGGGAAGAGACCCAGTACTTC. Its protein is CATRPLGLEGEETQYF.

The chain employs TRBV6-8 and TRBJ2-7; TRBD2 matches at 7 bases. Germline V gene lookup returns CDR1 MNHGY and CDR2 SAAAGT. V lost 10 bases, J lost 4 bases, and 16 bases stayed unmatched. The CDR3 contains 15 residues. The CDR3 loop reads CAKAGRAGVRYEQYF. DNA of the CDR3: TGTGCCAAAGCGGGACGGGCCGGGGTGCGATACGAGCAGTACTTC.

The chain has TRBV24-1 and TRBJ1-2; D is perhaps TRBD1 (6 bases). The CDR3 runs 15 residues. V shed 6 bases and J shed 0 bases, with 13 bases lying between them. CDR1 is KGHDR, CDR2 SFDVKD, per germline. The CDR3 DNA follows: TGTGCCACCAGTCCCTCGGACAGAACTAACTATGGCTACACCTTC. Residues: CATSPSDRTNYGYTF.

This clonotype was detected only a few times. The J gene is TRBJ2-1, the V gene TRBV6-1, with 7 bases identical to TRBD2. The CDR3 runs 16 residues. CDR1 and CDR2 from the germline V gene are MNHNS and SASEGT. The V gene end was trimmed by 6 bases and the J gene end by 0 bases; junction bases not matched to a gene: 8. DNA of the CDR3: TGTGCCAGCAGGAAAGTCGGGGGGAGCTCCTACAATGAGCAGTTCTTC. Its translation: CASRKVGGSSYNEQFF.

This chain links TRBV7-9 with TRBJ1-4; D ambiguous. Looked up from germline, CDR1 is SEHNR and CDR2 is FQNEAQ (reference sequence). Trimming removed 5 bases from V and 7 bases from J, with 5 bases in between. The length of the CDR3 is 11 residues. The CDR3, as DNA: TGTGCCAGCAGCACGGTTGAAAAACTGTTTTTT. Amino acid sequence: CASSTVEKLFF.

In DNA form, the CDR3 reads TGCGCCAGCAGCTTGGGTAGCAGGCAAAACATTCAGTACTTC. This encodes CASSLGSRQNIQYF. J is TRBJ2-4 and V is TRBV5-1; D gene uncertain. Trimming pared 0 bases from V and 5 bases from J, leaving 9 bases between. Germline CDR1 reads SGHRS; CDR2 reads YFSETQ. CDR3 size: 14 residues.